A selection of T cell receptor beta chains follows, all from one sample in a study of CD8 T cells in Susac syndrome. In TCRdb, the immunoSEQ multiplex PCR reads were re-called with MiXCR into one record per CDR3 protein. The sample includes some 250,000 distinct CDR3 sequences, 90% to 97% of them seen just once. What was sequenced was CD4+ T cells from PBMCs. The origin of the receptors is a human donor with Susac syndrome. CDR3s include the opening cysteine and the closing phenylalanine or tryptophan. The D gene is left open where the match is weak. Clone size appears in some rows only: once, few, many, or a class for an expanded clone.

TRBV29-1	TRBJ2-3	TRBD2	-	CSVGGTSGRSTDTQYF	TGCAGCGTGGGTGGGACTAGCGGGAGGTCCACAGATACGCAGTATTTT
TRBV9	TRBJ2-7	-	-	CASSVDPTWGYEQYF	TGTGCCAGCAGCGTAGACCCTACCTGGGGGTACGAGCAGTACTTC
TRBV5-1	TRBJ1-5	-	-	CAINQVGTKGNQPQHF	TGCGCCATTAATCAGGTGGGGACAAAAGGCAATCAGCCCCAGCATTTT
TRBV21-1	TRBJ1-5	-	-	CASSKALGSDQPQHF	TGTGCCAGCAGCAAAGCGCTCGGGAGCGATCAGCCCCAGCATTTT
TRBV20-1	TRBJ2-3	-	-	CSATRDLGFTDTQYF	TGCAGTGCTACCCGGGACCTGGGGTTCACAGATACGCAGTATTTT
TRBV27	TRBJ2-4	-	-	CASSPRRMLGGNIQYF	TGTGCCAGCAGTCCCCGTCGGATGCTGGGCGGAAACATTCAGTACTTC
TRBV6-6	TRBJ2-3	-	-	CASSRPQQGTDTQYF	TGTGCCAGCAGCCGCCCCCAGCAGGGCACAGATACGCAGTATTTT
TRBV15	TRBJ2-7	-	-	CATSRPDSGEGSYEQYF	TGTGCCACCAGCAGACCCGATTCAGGAGAGGGTTCCTACGAGCAGTACTTC
TRBV21-1	TRBJ1-1	-	-	CASSLGVSPEAFF	TGTGCCAGCAGCCTCGGGGTGAGCCCTGAAGCTTTCTTT
TRBV11-2	TRBJ2-2	-	-	CASSLRGAPGELFF	TGTGCCAGCAGCCTCCGCGGGGCCCCCGGGGAGCTGTTTTTT
TRBV7-2	TRBJ2-7	TRBD2	-	CASSPRTSGASYEQYF	TGTGCCAGCAGCCCGCGGACTAGCGGGGCCTCCTACGAGCAGTACTTC
TRBV9	TRBJ1-1	TRBD1	once	CASSGGQGADTEAFF	TGTGCCAGCAGCGGAGGACAGGGGGCGGACACTGAAGCTTTCTTT
TRBV4-1	TRBJ2-1	-	-	CASSQVSGQSYNEQFF	TGCGCCAGCAGCCAAGTATCTGGACAGTCCTACAATGAGCAGTTCTTC